This TCR beta chain was retrieved from a study of prognosis after radiotherapy for stage I lung cancer. Study information: Patients with non-small cell lung cancer were all judged medically inoperable.

The V end was cut by 9 bases, the J end by 6 bases, with 18 bases between. This CDR3 comprises 15 residues. Germline V CDR1 and CDR2: MNHEY, SVGEGT. Turning to this clonotype: What it binds is unknown. A much larger clone sits a single nucleotide away, making a read error possible.

Genomic DNA yielded TCR beta CDR3, amplified by two-round multiplex PCR. Primers (each specific to one TRBV or TRBJ gene) were used in first-round PCR. TCRdb reprocessed the multiplex PCR reads with MiXCR, giving one entry per CDR3 protein. The data hold about 27,000 distinct CDR3 sequences, with more than 45% observed a single time. Study-level points and caveats: Patients who went on to get distant metastases had lower Shannon entropy after stereotactic body radiation therapy. Reportedly, TRBV and TRBJ gene usage varied with metastasis presence.

The clonotype was recovered from a donor aged 50 or older with non-small cell lung cancer. Sample: PBMCs, taken before or after stereotactic body radiation therapy (not recorded which). The rearrangement links TRBV6-2 or TRBV6-3 to TRBJ1-6; D gene ambiguous. This CDR3 reads CARVWAPRGNSPLHF. The CDR3 bases are TGTGCCAGAGTTTGGGCCCCCCGGGGTAATTCACCCCTCCACTTT.